Shown below are 4 T cell receptor beta chains from a single sample sequenced in a study of T-cell reconstitution after alpha-beta-depleted transplantation in children. Unique molecular identifiers featured in how the TCRbeta library was prepared. TCRdb reprocessed the PCR reads with MiXCR, giving one entry per CDR3 protein. The table records under 450,000 distinct CDR3 sequences, about 16% of them present only once. Sequencing used PBMCs, mostly from graft donor cells, obtained 360 days after TCRalphabeta/CD19-depleted stem cell transplant. Receptors were obtained from a boy under three years old who had a stem cell transplant for Wiskott-Aldrich syndrome, so the T cells may come from the graft donor.

This clonotype has more than one count but fewer than ten. CDR3: CSVKTGGREPQHF. The CDR3 DNA reads TGCAGCGTTAAAACAGGGGGCAGGGAGCCCCAGCATTTT. The V call is TRBV29-1, the J call TRBJ1-5; TRBD1 matches 9 bases. This CDR3 has 13 amino acids. The germline V gene has CDR1 SQVTM and CDR2 ANQGSEA. Unmatched junction bases numbered 7, after V lost 5 bases and J lost 8 bases.

This clonotype was observed a handful of times. The DNA for the CDR3 is TGCAGTGCCGTTACTAGCGGGAGGACTTACAATGAGCAGTTCTTC. This sequence encodes CSAVTSGRTYNEQFF. The chain uses TRBV20-1 and TRBJ2-1, with TRBD2 identical over 12 bases. Germline V gene data show CDR1 as DFQATT and CDR2 as SNEGSKA (reference sequence). The V and J ends lost 6 bases and 4 bases, in that order; junction bases with no gene match: 7. The CDR3 contains 15 residues.

V usage is TRBV20-1 and J usage is TRBJ1-5; perhaps TRBD1 as D (5 bases). V was cut by 0 bases and J by 6 bases, with 24 bases left in between. Germline CDR1 DFQATT, CDR2 SNEGSKA (reference sequence). This CDR3 is built from 18 residues. The CDR3 DNA reads TGCAGTGCTAGAGACCTCTTTTCCGGCAGGGTGGGTGGTCAGCCCCAGCATTTT. Translated: CSARDLFSGRVGGQPQHF.

Only a few counts were recorded for this clonotype. The chain employs TRBV24-1 and TRBJ2-6; TRBD2 is a possible D gene (5 bases). The CDR3 has 15 amino acids. The germline gives CDR1 KGHDR, CDR2 SFDVKD. V was trimmed by 4 bases and J by 0 bases, leaving 6 bases between them. CDR3 in amino acids: CATSDGGSGANVLTF. The CDR3 bases are TGTGCCACCAGTGACGGAGGCTCTGGGGCCAACGTCCTGACTTTC.